These 22 T cell receptor beta chains were sequenced from one sample in a study of chemoradiotherapy in HPV16-positive cancers. This table comes from immunoSEQ multiplex PCR, and its TCRdb copy is limited to in-frame clones, with some not included. The sample shows about 29,000 clones, over 80% of them seen only once. The sequenced sample was blood, obtained from a patient who underwent chemoradiotherapy. These receptors all come from a human donor with HPV-associated anogenital cancer.

The chain has TRBV7-2 and TRBJ2-2; tentatively, D is TRBD2 (5 bases). The germline CDR1 and CDR2 sequences are SGHTA and FQGNSA. This CDR3 contains 16 residues. With 5 bases removed from V and 2 bases from J, the gap between germline ends came to 15 bases. CDR3 sequence (DNA): TGTGCCAGCAGCCAATGGAGTCGGGGAAACACCGGGGAGCTGTTTTTT. This gives the protein CASSQWSRGNTGELFF. Together with reference TRBV7-2 and TRBJ2-2, the CDR3 gives the full variable domain: GAGVSQSPSNKVTEKGKDVELRCDPISGHTALYWYRQSLGQGLEFLIYFQGNSAPDKSGLPSDRFSAERTGGSVSTLTIQRTQQEDSAVYLCASSQWSRGNTGELFFGEGSRLTVL.

The genes are TRBV7-9 and TRBJ1-5, with no clear D. With 5 bases removed from V and 0 bases from J, the gap between germline ends came to 8 bases. Germline V gene data show CDR1 as SEHNR and CDR2 as FQNEAQ (reference sequence). The CDR3 is 14 amino acids. As DNA, the CDR3 is TGTGCCAGCAGCCCAGTCTATAGCAATCAGCCCCAGCATTTT. It translates to CASSPVYSNQPQHF.

V gene TRBV5-6 combines with J gene TRBJ2-7, with 8 bases fitting TRBD1. The trim removed 1 base at V and 1 base at J, leaving 10 bases unmatched. Germline CDR1 SGHDT, CDR2 YYEEEE. This CDR3 comprises 17 residues. The CDR3 DNA reads as TGTGCCAGCAGCTTGAGCCTCGGACAGGGAATTTCCTACGAGCAGTACTTC. Translated: CASSLSLGQGISYEQYF.

This clone turned up a few times. The chain employs TRBV19 and TRBJ1-1; 10 bases match TRBD1. J lost 3 bases, V lost 4 bases, and 8 bases had no gene match. Germline CDR1 LNHDA, CDR2 SQIVND (reference sequence). This CDR3 comprises 16 residues. The CDR3 spells CASSTLPDRGDTEAFF. Written as DNA, the CDR3 is TGTGCCAGTAGTACTCTCCCGGACAGGGGGGACACTGAAGCTTTCTTT.

The genes are TRBV2 and TRBJ1-2; TRBD1 matches at 8 bases. This CDR3 region has 18 residues. Trimming took 9 bases from V and 3 from J; bases not matched to a gene: 21. The V gene's germline CDR1 is SNHLY and CDR2 FYNNEI. CDR3 DNA: TGTGCCAGTCTCAAGAGGGGGGACAGGCAAGGAGATTACTATGGCTACACCTTC. Translated, it gives CASLKRGDRQGDYYGYTF.

This chain joins TRBV7-9 and TRBJ1-1; D is ambiguous. The V gene's germline CDR1 is SEHNR and CDR2 FQNEAQ (reference sequence). The V and J ends lost 3 bases and 3 bases respectively, with 5 bases between them. The CDR3 consists of 12 residues. The CDR3 protein is CASSFLDTEAFF. The CDR3 DNA reads as TGTGCCAGCAGCTTTTTGGACACTGAAGCTTTCTTT.

The J gene is TRBJ2-3, the V gene TRBV27; D not resolved. The germline V gene has CDR1 MNHEY and CDR2 SMNVEV (reference sequence). With 1 base removed from V and 0 bases from J, the gap between germline ends came to 8 bases. The CDR3 runs to 15 residues. CDR3: CASSLWRSSTDTQYF. CDR3 nucleotides: TGTGCCAGCAGTTTATGGCGGTCGAGCACAGATACGCAGTATTTT.

The chain employs TRBV18 and TRBJ2-7; 9 bases match TRBD2. Germline V lookup: CDR1 KGHSH, CDR2 LQKENI. V was pared by 6 bases and J by 6 bases, with 6 bases of the junction left unmatched. The CDR3 length is 13 residues. The CDR3 DNA sequence: TGTGCCAGCTCGGGGCTAGCGGGAACCGAGCAGTACTTC. It codes for CASSGLAGTEQYF.

The chain couples TRBV11-1 to TRBJ2-5; D ambiguous. The ends were cut back, 5 bases at V and 5 bases at J, with 12 bases in the middle. CDR1 is SGHAT, CDR2 FQDESV, per germline (reference sequence). The CDR3 covers 13 residues. CDR3 amino acids: CASSRTTTETQYF. For the CDR3, the DNA is TGTGCCAGCAGCCGGACCACAACGGAGACCCAGTACTTC.

J is TRBJ1-5 and V is TRBV18; a weak D match, TRBD1 (5 bases). The CDR3 runs to 14 residues. The germline CDR1 and CDR2 sequences are KGHSH and LQKENI. V was shortened by 4 bases and J by 1 base, with 8 bases between the two germline ends. The CDR3: CASSLTESNQPQHF. DNA for the CDR3: TGTGCCAGCTCACTGACAGAGAGCAATCAGCCCCAGCATTTT.

The chain links TRBV13 to TRBJ1-2, with D tentatively TRBD1 (5 bases). There are 13 residues in the CDR3. From germline, CDR1 is PRHDT and CDR2 FYEKMQ (reference sequence). The germline V and J ends were trimmed by 6 bases and 3 bases, with 11 bases remaining between them. This CDR3 reads CASSRREDYGYTF. The DNA of the CDR3 is TGTGCCAGCAGTCGCAGGGAGGACTATGGCTACACCTTC.

This chain joins TRBV6-6 and TRBJ2-2; D gene ambiguous. Trimming pared 7 bases from V and 7 bases from J, leaving 22 bases between. Germline CDR1 reads MNHNY; CDR2 reads SVGAGI (reference sequence). The CDR3 is made up of 16 amino acids. CDR3 nucleotides: TGTGCCAGCATCCAAGAGGAAGTCTCGACCGGCGGGGAGCTGTTTTTT. This translates into CASIQEEVSTGGELFF.

The V and J genes are TRBV11-2 and TRBJ1-1; a possible D gene is TRBD1 (6 bases). V lost 0 bases and J lost 3, with 11 bases in between. The germline CDR1 and CDR2 sequences are SGHAT and FQNNGV. This CDR3 contains 15 residues. CDR3 DNA sequence: TGTGCCAGCAGCTTAGATGGGGGGGGCTACACTGAAGCTTTCTTT. Protein product: CASSLDGGGYTEAFF.

The chain recombines TRBV30 with TRBJ2-1, with D possibly being TRBD2 (7 bases). This CDR3 is built from 12 residues. V was clipped by 0 bases and J by 10 bases, with 10 bases between them. The germline gives CDR1 GTSNPN, CDR2 SVGIG (reference sequence). In DNA form, the CDR3 reads TGTGCCTGGAGTGTATGGGGGGGCGAGCAGTTCTTC. This sequence encodes CAWSVWGGEQFF.

J is TRBJ1-4 and V is TRBV5-1, with a weak D call TRBD1 (6 bases). This CDR3 has 14 amino acids. CDR1 is SGHRS, CDR2 YFSETQ, per germline. The V gene lost 3 bases and the J gene lost 7 bases, with 13 bases spanning the gap. The CDR3 reads CASSSGAGVEKLFF. The DNA for the CDR3 is TGCGCCAGCAGCTCTGGCGCAGGGGTTGAAAAACTGTTTTTT.

This chain links TRBV7-2 with TRBJ1-1, with 10 bases lining up with TRBD1. Germline CDR1 is SGHTA and CDR2 is FQGNSA. Trimming cost V 1 base and J 4 bases; bases outside gene matches: 3. The CDR3 is 15 amino acids. CDR3: CASSLVGQGLTEAFF. CDR3 DNA: TGTGCCAGCAGCTTAGTGGGACAGGGGCTCACTGAAGCTTTCTTT.

The genes are TRBV19 and TRBJ2-2; 16 bases agree with TRBD2. The trim removed 7 bases at V and 3 bases at J, leaving 8 bases unmatched. The V gene's germline CDR1 is LNHDA and CDR2 SQIVND (reference sequence). The CDR3 loop spans 18 amino acids. The CDR3 loop reads CASTQGLAGGSYTGELFF. Written as DNA, the CDR3 is TGTGCCAGTACCCAGGGACTAGCGGGGGGGTCGTACACCGGGGAGCTGTTTTTT.

The chain uses TRBV5-4 and TRBJ2-2; TRBD1 matches 9 bases. The junction had 3 bases not matched to a gene; V was cut back by 0 bases and J by 6 bases. The CDR3 runs 15 residues. The germline gives CDR1 SGHNT, CDR2 YYREEE (reference sequence). The CDR3 sequence is CASSLGTGVAGELFF. CDR3 coding DNA: TGTGCCAGCAGCTTGGGGACAGGGGTTGCCGGGGAGCTGTTTTTT.

V is TRBV5-1 and J is TRBJ2-2, with a possible D match to TRBD1 (5 bases). Between the trimmed V and J ends, which lost 0 bases and 6 bases, there was a span of 9 bases. Germline-derived CDR1 and CDR2 are SGHRS and YFSETQ. The CDR3 runs to 14 residues. The CDR3 bases are TGCGCCAGCAGCTTGGGACAGTTCGCCGGGGAGCTGTTTTTT. It is translated as CASSLGQFAGELFF.

The chain recombines TRBV28 with TRBJ2-3, with TRBD1 matching over 9 bases. CDR3 length: 22 residues. V lost 6 bases to trimming and J lost 2 bases; unmatched junction nucleotides: 27. In germline, CDR1 is MDHEN, CDR2 SYDVKM. CDR3 in DNA: TGTGCCAGCAGCTTAGGCCTCGGGACAGGGCTCGGTGGGTTCGGATACACAGATACGCAGTATTTT. This translates into CASSLGLGTGLGGFGYTDTQYF.

V gene TRBV6-5 combines with J gene TRBJ1-2; 8 nucleotides match TRBD1. In germline, CDR1 is MNHEY, CDR2 SVGAGI. The CDR3 contains 15 residues. V dropped 4 bases and J dropped 6; count of bases not matched to a gene: 10. Written as DNA, the CDR3 is TGTGCCAGCAGTTTCGCACAGGGGGGATACGATGGCTACACCTTC. Translated, it gives CASSFAQGGYDGYTF.

This chain links TRBV7-8 with TRBJ1-2; 8 bases are shared with TRBD1. CDR3 length equals 16 residues. Trimming removed 5 bases from V and 4 bases from J; junction bases left unmatched: 12. Germline V gene lookup returns CDR1 SGHVS and CDR2 FQNEAQ. The CDR3, as DNA: TGTGCCAGCAGCCCCTCGGGACAGGACACAATCTATGGCTACACCTTC. It specifies CASSPSGQDTIYGYTF.